These 13 T cell receptor beta chains were sequenced from one sample in a study of Ad26.COV2.S vaccination and SARS-CoV-2 variants. Treatment noted: about 20 received Ad26.COV2.S at low or high dose, single or two shots; several received placebo; per-sample allocation not given. Day 63 after the first vaccine or placebo injection was the time point for sampling. TCRdb's table, derived via immunoSEQ multiplex PCR, lists solely in-frame clones and lacks some. Among 400,000 or so clones listed, about 88% were seen once. Sequenced material: peripheral blood, taken in a trial of Ad26.COV2.S vaccine versus placebo. These TCRs come from a person between 18 and 59 years old who received the Ad26.COV2.S COVID-19 vaccine or a placebo.

The V gene is TRBV19, the J gene TRBJ2-1; 7 nucleotides match TRBD1. The germline V gene has CDR1 LNHDA and CDR2 SQIVND (reference sequence). The trim removed 5 bases at V and 2 bases at J, leaving 12 bases unmatched. The CDR3 covers 17 residues. The CDR3 sequence is CASSATGQPTTYNEQFF. CDR3 bases: TGTGCCAGTAGTGCCACGGGACAGCCTACGACCTACAATGAGCAGTTCTTC. The full variable domain, with the rest looked up from reference TRBV19 and TRBJ2-1, is DGGITQSPKYLFRKEGQNVTLSCEQNLNHDAMYWYRQDPGQGLRLIYYSQIVNDFQKGDIAEGYSVSREKKESFPLTVTSAQKNPTAFYLCASSATGQPTTYNEQFFGPGTRLTVL.

The chain combines TRBV4-1 with TRBJ1-5; D not certain. The CDR3 runs 15 residues. Germline CDR1 and CDR2: MGHRA and YSYEKL. Trimming left V 4 bases short and J 1 base short, with 11 bases between. CDR3 protein: CASSPDRWSNQPQHF. The CDR3 DNA is TGCGCCAGCAGCCCGGACCGATGGAGCAATCAGCCCCAGCATTTT.

CDR3 nucleotides: TGTGCCAGCAGCTTAGCACAGGGTCGGCGGGAGACCCAGTACTTC. Amino acid sequence: CASSLAQGRRETQYF. The gene calls are TRBV7-2 and TRBJ2-5; the D gene is possibly TRBD1 (6 bases). V was shortened by 0 bases and J by 5 bases, with 13 bases between the two germline ends. The germline gives CDR1 SGHTA, CDR2 FQGNSA. The CDR3 consists of 15 residues.

The chain recombines TRBV11-2 with TRBJ2-7; tentative D call: TRBD2 (5 bases). This CDR3 is built from 12 residues. Trimming cost V 2 bases and J 6 bases, with 8 bases left between them. Germline CDR1 is SGHAT and CDR2 is FQNNGV. The DNA for the CDR3 is TGTGCCAGCAGCTTAAACGGGGTCGAGCAGTACTTC. Protein: CASSLNGVEQYF.

The chain uses TRBV4-2 and TRBJ2-1; 11 nucleotides line up with TRBD2. CDR3 length: 20 amino acids. Germline V lookup: CDR1 LGHNA, CDR2 YNFKEQ. Germline trimming cut 4 bases from V and 1 base from J; bases unmatched to any gene: 15. The CDR3 reads CASSRVGFLAGGESYNEQFF. CDR3 bases: TGTGCCAGCAGCCGGGTAGGGTTCCTAGCGGGGGGCGAATCCTACAATGAGCAGTTCTTC.

V usage is TRBV7-6 and J usage is TRBJ1-3, with TRBD1 matching over 7 bases. The CDR3 is 15 amino acids. Trimming at V came to 5 bases and at J to 5 bases, leaving 9 bases not matched to a gene. Germline V gene lookup returns CDR1 SGHVS and CDR2 FNYEAQ. CDR3 nucleotide sequence: TGTGCCAGCAGCCTTAGACAGGGAGCTCGAAACACCATATATTTT. Protein: CASSLRQGARNTIYF.

The chain recombines TRBV7-8 with TRBJ1-4; no firm D call. This CDR3 is 14 amino acids long. Germline-derived CDR1 and CDR2 are SGHVS and FQNEAQ. The V gene lost 4 bases and the J gene lost 11 bases, with 17 bases spanning the gap. CDR3 bases: TGTGCCAGCAGCTACCAAATTGGGGATTTTAAACTGTTTTTT. It codes for CASSYQIGDFKLFF. Full variable domain (outside the CDR3, taken from reference TRBV7-8 and TRBJ1-4): GAGVSQSPRYKVAKRGQDVALRCDPISGHVSLFWYQQALGQGPEFLTYFQNEAQLDKSGLPSDRFFAERPEGSVSTLKIQRTQQEDSAVYLCASSYQIGDFKLFFGSGTQLSVL.

As concerns this clone: Mismatch with germline at one junction end may stem from a read error. The chain joins TRBV10-1 to TRBJ1-1; unclear D gene. Germline CDR1 and CDR2: WNHNN and SYGVQD (reference sequence). This CDR3 spans 10 amino acids. CDR3 loop: CASVGTVVVF. CDR3 bases: TGCGCCAGCGTCGGTACAGTCGTTGTCTTT.

J is TRBJ2-3 and V is TRBV27; D may match TRBD1 or TRBD2 (7 bases each). V lost 0 bases and J lost 0, with 19 bases in between. The CDR3 spans 19 residues. Germline CDR1 reads MNHEY; CDR2 reads SMNVEV (reference sequence). CDR3: CASSLSKGGTATSTDTQYF. CDR3 coding DNA: TGTGCCAGCAGTTTATCTAAGGGAGGGACAGCGACTAGCACAGATACGCAGTATTTT.

This chain joins TRBV5-4 and TRBJ1-2, with D unclear. The CDR3 length is 15 residues. CDR1 SGHNT and CDR2 YYREEE come from the germline V gene (reference sequence). V lost 2 bases and J lost 7, with 18 bases in between. The CDR3 protein is CASSLPLGRAAGYTF. The CDR3 region has the DNA TGTGCCAGCAGCTTACCCCTAGGCCGTGCGGCTGGCTACACCTTC.

The chain carries TRBV4-1 and TRBJ2-2; 8 nucleotides line up with TRBD1. The J segment lost 6 bases and the V segment lost 4 bases, leaving 7 bases of the junction unmatched. The CDR3 loop spans 15 amino acids. CDR1 and CDR2 (germline): MGHRA, YSYEKL. This chain's CDR3 is CASSLQGADPGELFF. The CDR3 bases are TGCGCCAGCAGCCTCCAGGGGGCGGACCCCGGGGAGCTGTTTTTT.

This clone was observed a handful of times. The chain couples TRBV9 to TRBJ1-1; a possible D gene is TRBD1 (5 bases). Germline-derived CDR1 and CDR2 are SGDLS and YYNGEE. The CDR3 runs to 13 residues. Between the trimmed V and J ends, which lost 3 bases and 1 base, there was a span of 7 bases. CDR3 loop: CASSDGGNTEAFF. The CDR3 region has the DNA TGTGCCAGCAGCGACGGGGGGAACACTGAAGCTTTCTTT.

The sample holds one count of this clone. DNA for the CDR3: TGCAGCGTTTCCTCGGGGGGGTTCCCTGGAAACACCATATATTTT. This encodes CSVSSGGFPGNTIYF. The rearrangement links TRBV29-1 to TRBJ1-3; maybe TRBD1 (5 bases). The CDR3 is made up of 15 amino acids. V lost 5 bases, J lost 2 bases, and 16 bases lay in between. Germline assignment: CDR1 SQVTM and CDR2 ANQGSEA.